This section outlines one TCR beta chain sequence together with its context. Its antigen remains unidentified. The data were produced by immunoSEQ multiplex PCR, yet TCRdb's version contains in-frame clones alone and is incomplete. The table includes fewer than 200,000 clones, 80% to 85% detected once. The CDR3 is made up of 16 amino acids. Trimming pared 3 bases from V and 0 bases from J, leaving 15 bases between. The germline gives CDR1 SGHDT, CDR2 YYEEEE. This record belongs to a study of cytomegalovirus exposure and HLA in healthy donors. Overall study: The approximately 680 first-cohort repertoires and the roughly 120 validation repertoires shared the same platform, a later analysis reported. Study outcomes and limitations: The listing of 150 to 200 TCR beta chains classed them as cytomegalovirus-associated. In vitro testing confirmed a few CMV-associated chains as specific for CMV antigens.

The receptor was isolated from a woman aged 18-29 years in good health and CMV-seropositive. Sequencing input: PBMCs. The chain recombines TRBV5-6 with TRBJ1-1; perhaps TRBD1 as D (5 bases). Written as DNA, the CDR3 is TGTGCCAGCAGCTCCCTCGGGGGGTTGATGAACACTGAAGCTTTCTTT. Translation: CASSSLGGLMNTEAFF. Combining the CDR3 with reference TRBV5-6 and TRBJ1-1 gives the whole variable domain DAGVTQSPTHLIKTRGQQVTLRCSPKSGHDTVSWYQQALGQGPQFIFQYYEEEERQRGNFPDRFSGHQFPNYSSELNVNALLLGDSALYLCASSSLGGLMNTEAFFGQGTRLTVV.